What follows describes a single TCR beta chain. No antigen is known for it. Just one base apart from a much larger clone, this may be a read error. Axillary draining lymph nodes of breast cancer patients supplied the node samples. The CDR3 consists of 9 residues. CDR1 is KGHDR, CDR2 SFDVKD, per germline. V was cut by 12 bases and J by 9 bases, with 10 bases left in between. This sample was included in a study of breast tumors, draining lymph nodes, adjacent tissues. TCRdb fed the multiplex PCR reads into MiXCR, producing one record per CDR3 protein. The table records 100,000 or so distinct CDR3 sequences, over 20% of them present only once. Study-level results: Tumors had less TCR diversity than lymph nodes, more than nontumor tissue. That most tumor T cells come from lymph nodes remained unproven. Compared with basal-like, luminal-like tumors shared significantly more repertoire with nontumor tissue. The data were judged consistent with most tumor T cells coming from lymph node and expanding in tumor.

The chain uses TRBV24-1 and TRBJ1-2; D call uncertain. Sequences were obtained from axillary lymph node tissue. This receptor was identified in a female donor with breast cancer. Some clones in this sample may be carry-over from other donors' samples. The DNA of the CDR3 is TGTGCCGCCTTAGGAAGCTACACCTTC. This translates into CAALGSYTF.